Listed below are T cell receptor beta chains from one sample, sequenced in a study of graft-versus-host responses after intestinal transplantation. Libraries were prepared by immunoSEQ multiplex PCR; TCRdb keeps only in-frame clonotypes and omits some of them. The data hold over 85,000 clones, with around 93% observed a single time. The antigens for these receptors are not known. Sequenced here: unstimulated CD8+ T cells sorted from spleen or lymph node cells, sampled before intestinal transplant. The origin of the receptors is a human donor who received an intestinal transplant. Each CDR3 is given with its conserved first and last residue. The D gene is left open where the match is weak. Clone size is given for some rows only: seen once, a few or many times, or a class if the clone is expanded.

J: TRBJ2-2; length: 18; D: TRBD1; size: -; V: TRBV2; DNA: TGTGCCAGCAGTATAGACCTTTCCGGGACAGGCAACACCGGGGAGCTGTTTTTT; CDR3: CASSIDLSGTGNTGELFF
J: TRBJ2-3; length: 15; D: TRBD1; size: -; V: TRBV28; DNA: TGTGCCAGCACCCCCTTTGGGACAGTCACAGATACGCAGTATTTT; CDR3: CASTPFGTVTDTQYF
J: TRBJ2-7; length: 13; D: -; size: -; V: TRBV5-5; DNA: TGTGCCAGCAGTTGGGCAGGCTCCTACGAGCAGTACTTC; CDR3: CASSWAGSYEQYF
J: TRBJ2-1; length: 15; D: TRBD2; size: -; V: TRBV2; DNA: TGTGCCAGCAGTGGTACCGGGACTAGGAGGAATGAGCAGTTCTTC; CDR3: CASSGTGTRRNEQFF
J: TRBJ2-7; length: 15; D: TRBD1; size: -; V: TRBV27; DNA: TGTGCCAGCAGTTCAACGGACAGGGTTTTGTACGAGCAGTACTTC; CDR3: CASSSTDRVLYEQYF
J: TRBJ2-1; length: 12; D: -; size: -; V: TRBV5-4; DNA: TGTGCCAGCAGCTTGGCCTACCATGAGCAGTTCTTC; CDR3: CASSLAYHEQFF
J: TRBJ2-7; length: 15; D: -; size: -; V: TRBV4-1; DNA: TGTGCCAGCAGCCAGTACGGAGGGGACTCCTACGAGCAGTACTTC; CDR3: CASSQYGGDSYEQYF
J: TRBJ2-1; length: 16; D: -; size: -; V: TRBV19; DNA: TGTGCCAGTAGTACAGTTGGACAGAACTCCTACAATGAGCAGTTCTTC; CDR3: CASSTVGQNSYNEQFF
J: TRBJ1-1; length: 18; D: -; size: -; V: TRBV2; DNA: TGTGCCAGCAGCCTAGAGCCTGCGGCAGGGGCGGCGAACACTGAAGCTTTCTTT; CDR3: CASSLEPAAGAANTEAFF
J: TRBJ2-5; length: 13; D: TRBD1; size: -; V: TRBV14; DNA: TGTGCCAGCAGCCCCGACAGGGGAGAGACCCAGTACTTC; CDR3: CASSPDRGETQYF
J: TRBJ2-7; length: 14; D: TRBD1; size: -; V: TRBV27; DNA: TGTGCCAGCAGCGCCGGGACAGGTGGCTACGAGCAGTACTTC; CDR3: CASSAGTGGYEQYF
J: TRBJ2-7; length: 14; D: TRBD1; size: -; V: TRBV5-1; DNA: TGCGCCAGCAGCATCCCGGACAGGGAGTACGAGCAGTACTTC; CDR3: CASSIPDREYEQYF
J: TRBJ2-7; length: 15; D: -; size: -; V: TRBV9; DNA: TGTGCCAGCAGCGTAGCGGGCCTCCCCTCCTACGAGCAGTACTTC; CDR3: CASSVAGLPSYEQYF
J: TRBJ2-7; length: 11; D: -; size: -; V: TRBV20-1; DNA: TGCAGTGCTTGGACAGCGGGGGAGCAGTACTTC; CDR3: CSAWTAGEQYF
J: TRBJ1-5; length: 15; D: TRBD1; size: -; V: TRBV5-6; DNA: TGTGCCAGCAGCTTGGGAGGGACAGGATTTCAGCCCCAGCATTTT; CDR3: CASSLGGTGFQPQHF
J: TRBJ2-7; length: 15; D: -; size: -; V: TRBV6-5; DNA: TGTGCCAGCAGTTACGACCGGGAATTTGTATACGAGCAGTACTTC; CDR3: CASSYDREFVYEQYF
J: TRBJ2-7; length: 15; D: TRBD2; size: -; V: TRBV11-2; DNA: TGTGCCAGCAGCTCCATGGGACTAGCCGCCGTCGAGCAGTACTTC; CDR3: CASSSMGLAAVEQYF
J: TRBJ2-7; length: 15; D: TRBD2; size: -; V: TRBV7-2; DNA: TGTGCCAGCAGCTTATGGCGGGAGGGCCGGGACGAGCAGTACTTC; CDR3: CASSLWREGRDEQYF
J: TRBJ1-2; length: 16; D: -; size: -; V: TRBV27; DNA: TGTGCCAGCACTAAAAGCCGGGAGCTAGCAGTCTATGGCTACACCTTC; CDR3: CASTKSRELAVYGYTF
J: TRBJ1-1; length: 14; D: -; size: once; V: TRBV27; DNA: TGTGCCAGCAGTTTATCGGGAGACCTCGCTGAAGCTTTCTTT; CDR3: CASSLSGDLAEAFF
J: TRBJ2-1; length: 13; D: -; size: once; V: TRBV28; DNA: TGTGCCATCCAGACATTGATCTACAATGAGCAGTTCTTC; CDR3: CAIQTLIYNEQFF
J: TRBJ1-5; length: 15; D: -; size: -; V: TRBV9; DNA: TGTGCCAGCAGCCCGTCTGGGCTAGGGGCTCAGCCCCAGCATTTT; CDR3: CASSPSGLGAQPQHF
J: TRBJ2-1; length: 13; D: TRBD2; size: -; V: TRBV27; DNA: TGTGCCAGTAGACTAGCATTGTACGATGAGCAGTTCTTC; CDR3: CASRLALYDEQFF
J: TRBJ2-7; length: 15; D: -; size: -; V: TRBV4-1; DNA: TGCGCCAGCAGTCCGACGAGCTCTAGTGCCTACGAGCAGTACTTC; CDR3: CASSPTSSSAYEQYF
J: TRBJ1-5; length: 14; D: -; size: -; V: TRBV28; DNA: TGTGCCAGCAGTTTAGACCATAGCAATCAGCCCCAGCATTTT; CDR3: CASSLDHSNQPQHF
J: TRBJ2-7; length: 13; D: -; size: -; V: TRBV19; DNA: TGTGCCAGTAGTCGAGAGGGGTGGGACGAGCAGTACTTC; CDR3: CASSREGWDEQYF
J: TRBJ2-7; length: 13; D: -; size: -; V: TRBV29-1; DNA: TGCAGCGTTGAAGGAGGGATCCCCTACGAGCAGTACTTC; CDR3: CSVEGGIPYEQYF
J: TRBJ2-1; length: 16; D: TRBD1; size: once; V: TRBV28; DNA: TGTGCCAGCAGTTTATTAGGACAGGGTGTCGACAATGAGCAGTTCTTC; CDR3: CASSLLGQGVDNEQFF
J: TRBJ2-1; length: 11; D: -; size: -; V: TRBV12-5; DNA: TGTGCTAGTGGTATCGAGGCTGAGCAGTTCTTC; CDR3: CASGIEAEQFF
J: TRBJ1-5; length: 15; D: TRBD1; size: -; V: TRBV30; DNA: TGTGCCTGGAGCGCCGGGGACAGGGGAAATCAGCCCCAGCATTTT; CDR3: CAWSAGDRGNQPQHF
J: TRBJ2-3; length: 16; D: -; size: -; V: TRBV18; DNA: TGTGCCAGCTCACCACTTCCCCTGCCTAGCACAGATACGCAGTATTTT; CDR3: CASSPLPLPSTDTQYF